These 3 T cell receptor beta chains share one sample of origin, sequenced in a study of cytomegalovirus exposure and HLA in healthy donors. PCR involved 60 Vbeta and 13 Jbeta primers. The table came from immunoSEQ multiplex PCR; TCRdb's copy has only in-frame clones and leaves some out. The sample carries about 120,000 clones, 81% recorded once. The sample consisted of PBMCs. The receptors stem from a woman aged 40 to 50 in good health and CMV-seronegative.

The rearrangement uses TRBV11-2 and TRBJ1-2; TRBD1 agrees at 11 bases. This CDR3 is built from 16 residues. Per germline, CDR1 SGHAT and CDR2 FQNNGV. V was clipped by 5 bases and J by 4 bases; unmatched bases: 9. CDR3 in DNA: TGTGCCAGCAGCCTATCGGGACAGGGGGTTGGCTATGGCTACACCTTC. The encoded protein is CASSLSGQGVGYGYTF.

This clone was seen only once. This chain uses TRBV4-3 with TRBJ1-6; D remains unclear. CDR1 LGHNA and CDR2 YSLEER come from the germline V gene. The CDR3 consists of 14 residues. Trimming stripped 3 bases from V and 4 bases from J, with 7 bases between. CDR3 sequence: CASSHEGYNSPLHF. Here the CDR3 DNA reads TGCGCCAGCAGCCACGAGGGATATAATTCACCCCTCCACTTT.

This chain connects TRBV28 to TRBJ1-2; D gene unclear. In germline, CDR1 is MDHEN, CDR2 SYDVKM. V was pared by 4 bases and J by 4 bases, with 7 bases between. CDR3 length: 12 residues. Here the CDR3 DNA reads TGTGCCAGCAGTTCCTCGGTCTATGGCTACACCTTC. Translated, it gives CASSSSVYGYTF.